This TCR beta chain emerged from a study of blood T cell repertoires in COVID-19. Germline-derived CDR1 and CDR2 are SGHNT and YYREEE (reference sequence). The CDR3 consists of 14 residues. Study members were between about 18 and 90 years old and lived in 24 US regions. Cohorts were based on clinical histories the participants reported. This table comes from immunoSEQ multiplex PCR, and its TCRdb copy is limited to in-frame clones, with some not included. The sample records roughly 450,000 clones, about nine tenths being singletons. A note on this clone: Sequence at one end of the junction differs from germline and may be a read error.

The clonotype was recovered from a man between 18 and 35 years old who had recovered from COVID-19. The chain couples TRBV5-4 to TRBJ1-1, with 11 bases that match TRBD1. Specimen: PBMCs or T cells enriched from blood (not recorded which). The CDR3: CVSSPGTGGTEAFF. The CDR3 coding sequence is TGTGTCAGCAGTCCCGGGACAGGGGGCACTGAAGCTTTCTTT.